This T cell receptor (beta chain) is from a study of blood T cell repertoires in COVID-19. The trim removed 0 bases at V and 0 bases at J, leaving 2 bases unmatched. This CDR3 region has 16 residues. The germline gives CDR1 SGHKS, CDR2 YYEKEE (reference sequence). Some clones are missing from TCRdb's copy, which holds only in-frame ones; the method was immunoSEQ multiplex PCR. The sample includes some 270,000 clones, 70% to 90% of them seen just once. This clonotype was sampled from a woman aged 45 to 65 who had been exposed to COVID-19. Input material: PBMCs or T cells enriched from blood (not recorded which). This rearrangement joins TRBV5-5 to TRBJ1-3, with TRBD1 matching over 8 bases. The CDR3 loop is CASSLGGQVSGNTIYF. The CDR3 DNA reads TGTGCCAGCAGCTTGGGGGGACAGGTCTCTGGAAACACCATATATTTT.